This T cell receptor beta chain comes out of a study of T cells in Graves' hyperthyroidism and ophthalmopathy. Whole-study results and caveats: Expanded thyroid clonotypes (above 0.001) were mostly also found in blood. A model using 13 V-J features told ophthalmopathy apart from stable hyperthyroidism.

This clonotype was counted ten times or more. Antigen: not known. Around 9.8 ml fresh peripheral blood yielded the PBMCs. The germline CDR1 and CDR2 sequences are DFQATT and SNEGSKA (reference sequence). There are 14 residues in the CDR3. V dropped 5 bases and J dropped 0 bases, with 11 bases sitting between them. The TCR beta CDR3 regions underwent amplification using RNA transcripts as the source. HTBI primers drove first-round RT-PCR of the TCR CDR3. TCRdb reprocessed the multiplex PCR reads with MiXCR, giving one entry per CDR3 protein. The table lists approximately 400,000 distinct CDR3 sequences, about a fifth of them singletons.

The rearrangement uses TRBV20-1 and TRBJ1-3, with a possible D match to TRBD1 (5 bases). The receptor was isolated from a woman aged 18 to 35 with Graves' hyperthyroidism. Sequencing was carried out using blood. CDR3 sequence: CSAEGTLSGNTIYF. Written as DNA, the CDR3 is TGCAGTGCTGAGGGGACTCTCTCTGGAAACACCATATATTTT.